The 12 T cell receptor beta chains below were found in one sample sequenced in a study of blood T cell repertoires in COVID-19. Only in-frame clones appear in the TCRdb table, and some are missing; sequencing was by immunoSEQ multiplex PCR. The table has 300,000 to 350,000 clones, approximately 88% seen once; the top ten hold about 5%. Sequencing input: PBMCs or T cells enriched from blood (not recorded which). The source is a man aged 25 to 45 who had recovered from COVID-19.

The table lists this clone with a count of one. The rearrangement uses TRBV7-9 and TRBJ2-3; unclear D gene. V lost 1 base and J lost 6, with 5 bases in between. Germline-derived CDR1 and CDR2 are SEHNR and FQNEAQ (reference sequence). The CDR3 loop spans 12 amino acids. CDR3 protein: CASSLVMDTQYF. In nucleotides, the CDR3 is TGTGCCAGCAGCTTAGTAATGGATACGCAGTATTTT.

Details on this clone: This sample includes further DNA sequences coding for the same CDR3. The V call is TRBV6-5, the J call TRBJ2-7, with TRBD1 identical over 8 bases. The J segment lost 3 bases and the V segment lost 6 bases, leaving 4 bases of the junction unmatched. This CDR3 is built from 13 residues. Per germline, CDR1 MNHEY and CDR2 SVGAGI. CDR3 amino acids: CASSRGQGYEQYF. CDR3 nucleotide sequence: TGTGCCAGCAGCCGTGGACAGGGCTACGAGCAGTACTTC.

The chain has TRBV4-1 and TRBJ1-1; D is unresolved. Trimming cost V 0 bases and J 9 bases, with 14 bases left between them. Germline V gives CDR1 MGHRA, CDR2 YSYEKL. This CDR3 contains 14 residues. The CDR3 sequence is CASSQDASSGKAFF. CDR3 bases: TGCGCCAGCAGCCAAGACGCTTCCTCGGGGAAAGCTTTCTTT.

The count of this clone is one. The V gene is TRBV6-5, the J gene TRBJ2-7; 9 nucleotides align to TRBD2. The V and J ends lost 7 bases and 3 bases, in that order; junction bases with no gene match: 7. The CDR3 length is 14 residues. The V gene's germline CDR1 is MNHEY and CDR2 SVGAGI. DNA for the CDR3: TGTGCCAGCACCCGGACTAGCGCAAACTACGAGCAGTACTTC. This sequence encodes CASTRTSANYEQYF.

This chain joins TRBV11-2 and TRBJ2-7; weak D call: TRBD2 (5 bases). CDR1 and CDR2 from the germline V gene are SGHAT and FQNNGV. This CDR3 has 14 residues. V lost 1 base and J lost 3, with 10 bases in between. For the CDR3, the DNA is TGTGCCAGCAGCTTAGGCCTACTAGACTACGAGCAGTACTTC. Amino acids: CASSLGLLDYEQYF.

The V call is TRBV5-1, the J call TRBJ2-1, with D unclear. The CDR3 is 14 residues long. Deletions cut 0 bases from V and 3 bases from J, with 7 bases between. CDR1 SGHRS and CDR2 YFSETQ come from the germline V gene. The CDR3 spells CASSLENSYNEQFF. In DNA, the CDR3 is TGCGCCAGCAGCTTGGAAAACAGCTACAATGAGCAGTTCTTC.

The rearrangement joins TRBV12-3 or TRBV12-4 to TRBJ1-2; D ambiguous. CDR3 size: 12 residues. V shed 8 bases and J shed 4 bases, with 11 bases lying between them. The CDR3 bases are TGTGCCAGCGGCAGATTCACCTATGGCTACACCTTC. This gives the protein CASGRFTYGYTF.

The chain uses TRBV7-9 and TRBJ2-7; D perhaps matches TRBD1 (6 bases). The V end was cut by 1 base, the J end by 5 bases, with 15 bases between. The length of the CDR3 is 15 residues. Per germline, CDR1 SEHNR and CDR2 FQNEAQ (reference sequence). The CDR3 here is CASSLGGGSGDEQYF. In DNA form, the CDR3 reads TGTGCCAGCAGCTTAGGAGGGGGTTCTGGTGACGAGCAGTACTTC.

This clone was observed a single time. The CDR3, as DNA: TGCGCCAGCAGCTTGGAGGGACTAGCGGGGGGAGTAGATACGCAGTATTTT. It translates to CASSLEGLAGGVDTQYF. The chain employs TRBV5-1 and TRBJ2-3, with 15 positions matching TRBD2. Trimming at V came to 0 bases and at J to 5 bases, leaving 4 bases not matched to a gene. This CDR3 is 17 amino acids long. Germline CDR1 SGHRS, CDR2 YFSETQ.

As for this clone: Germline is not matched at one junction end, which may reflect a read error. The genes are TRBV11-2 and TRBJ2-5; possible D gene TRBD1, 6 bases. Germline V lookup: CDR1 SGHAT, CDR2 FQNNGV. The CDR3 totals 12 residues. The CDR3 region has the DNA TGTGCCAGCAGCCGCACAGGGCTCCTCAAAGACTTC. Amino acid sequence: CASSRTGLLKDF.

The CDR3 protein is CASSSILGQENYGYTF. CDR3 in DNA: TGTGCCAGTAGTTCAATCCTGGGACAGGAAAACTATGGCTACACCTTC. The chain has TRBV19 and TRBJ1-2, with 8 nucleotides matching TRBD1. The germline CDR1 and CDR2 sequences are LNHDA and SQIVND (reference sequence). This CDR3 region has 16 residues. V was pared by 5 bases and J by 2 bases, with 10 bases of the junction left unmatched. The entire variable domain, with the rest obtained from reference TRBV19 and TRBJ1-2, is as follows: DGGITQSPKYLFRKEGQNVTLSCEQNLNHDAMYWYRQDPGQGLRLIYYSQIVNDFQKGDIAEGYSVSREKKESFPLTVTSAQKNPTAFYLCASSSILGQENYGYTFGSGTRLTVV.

J is TRBJ1-1 and V is TRBV7-2, with D possibly matching TRBD1 (6 bases). V lost 2 bases, J lost 5 bases, and 12 bases lay in between. This CDR3 is built from 14 residues. From germline, CDR1 is SGHTA and CDR2 FQGNSA. The CDR3 region is CASSLQGGDTEAFF. The CDR3 nucleotides are TGTGCCAGCAGCTTACAAGGGGGAGATACTGAAGCTTTCTTT.